This TCR beta chain was recovered during a study of CD8 T cells in ankylosing spondylitis. Whole-study findings and limits: Significantly higher representation of disease-linked clones was reported for matched ankylosing spondylitis synovial fluid. Relatively rare in peripheral blood, disease-linked clones were also CD8+. Ankylosing spondylitis blood appeared to be characterized by a TCR beta motif of roughly eight highly homologous variants.

As the method for making TCR beta libraries, quantitative 5'-RACE with molecular barcodes was used. In TCRdb, the 5' RACE reads were re-called with MiXCR into one record per CDR3 protein. The sample shows fewer than 400,000 distinct CDR3 sequences, about 22% of them seen only once. This clonotype was seen a handful of times. Its antigen is not identified. Input material: blood, either unsorted or a sorted T cell fraction (not recorded which). The TCR was taken from a male donor with ankylosing spondylitis.

As DNA, the CDR3 is TGCGCCAGCAGCCCGTGGACTAGCGGAGGGGACACCGGGGAGCTGTTTTTT. Encoded protein: CASSPWTSGGDTGELFF. The chain has TRBV5-1 and TRBJ2-2; 10 bases line up with TRBD2. Unmatched junction bases numbered 9, after V lost 4 bases and J lost 3 bases. The CDR3 runs to 17 residues. Germline V gives CDR1 SGHRS, CDR2 YFSETQ.